This is a list of T cell receptor beta chains from one sample in a study of cytomegalovirus exposure and HLA in healthy donors. Clones were sequenced by immunoSEQ multiplex PCR, and TCRdb holds only the in-frame ones, with some missing. Of about 160,000 clones detected, roughly 79% appear once; the ten largest clones hold about 0.93%. Sequencing used PBMCs. These receptors were taken from a woman between 50 and 59 years old in good health and CMV-seropositive. CDR3s leave out the opening cysteine and the closing phenylalanine or tryptophan. A D gene is named only where the DNA matches it firmly.

d_call,j_call,v_call,cdr3_aa
-,TRBJ1-1,TRBV27,ASSLHRGTEAF
TRBD1,TRBJ2-7,TRBV5-4,ASSPLDRVDEQY
-,TRBJ2-5,TRBV7-8,ASSLQGQFGETQY
TRBD1,TRBJ1-1,TRBV4-3,ASSQGEAGGNEAF
TRBD1,TRBJ1-6,TRBV10-3,AISRDRTNSPLH
-,TRBJ2-3,TRBV28,ASSSRYTQY
-,TRBJ1-3,TRBV7-2,ASSPWGLRGNTIY
-,TRBJ2-2,TRBV4-3,ASSQLTRVTGELF
-,TRBJ1-3,TRBV5-4,ASRSFGGRNTIY
TRBD1,TRBJ2-7,TRBV9,ASSVSPFDRDRAYEQY
TRBD1,TRBJ1-1,TRBV28,ASRTPGQGWNTEAF
-,TRBJ1-4,TRBV15,ATSPRRDFNEKLF
-,TRBJ1-1,TRBV29-1,SVESGEGVF
TRBD1,TRBJ2-7,TRBV6-5,ASSPGQGLYEQY
TRBD2,TRBJ2-5,TRBV2,ASSNGRAGETQY
TRBD1,TRBJ2-3,TRBV19,ASSVRQGGDTQY
-,TRBJ2-7,TRBV6-1,ASLRGTYEQY
TRBD1,TRBJ2-7,TRBV2,ASRQGEVSYEQY
-,TRBJ2-1,TRBV7-9,ASSLKLNEQF
TRBD1,TRBJ1-2,TRBV29-1,SVGLTGAWGYT
-,TRBJ1-5,TRBV18,ASSPADSNQPQH
TRBD1,TRBJ2-7,TRBV28,ASRYPGDRGNEQY
-,TRBJ1-4,TRBV27,ASSILPGRGAVEKLF
-,TRBJ1-1,TRBV19,ASTNPATSAF
TRBD1,TRBJ1-4,TRBV18,ATKVGQGTTNEKLF
TRBD1,TRBJ2-7,TRBV4-1,ASSQGTGPPSSYEQY
-,TRBJ2-1,TRBV30,AWSVTGPRDEQF
TRBD1,TRBJ1-2,TRBV7-7,ASSLFSGTVYGYT
-,TRBJ2-1,TRBV4-3,ASSQEYSSYNEQF
TRBD2,TRBJ2-5,TRBV29-1,SVGQTSGRVGETQY
-,TRBJ1-4,TRBV6-1,ASSVFAPGKLF
TRBD1,TRBJ1-1,TRBV7-2,ASSFYGTGNTEAF
-,TRBJ1-1,TRBV19,ASAGYTEAF
-,TRBJ1-2,TRBV27,ASSITGHYGYT
TRBD1,TRBJ1-1,TRBV2,ASSGKRTGQGTEAF
-,TRBJ1-6,TRBV2,ASSDIGGSPLH
-,TRBJ1-2,TRBV4-3,ASSPRPRGFYGYT
TRBD1,TRBJ2-3,TRBV9,ASSVGGQGWSTDTQY
-,TRBJ2-5,TRBV25-1,ASSERAGQHQETQY
-,TRBJ2-7,TRBV27,ASSTMGGLKYEQY
TRBD1,TRBJ2-7,TRBV6-5,ASSSGQGSSYEQY
-,TRBJ2-1,TRBV9,ASSLPHGSSYNEQF
TRBD1,TRBJ1-5,TRBV5-5,ASSNRQGGNQPQH
-,TRBJ1-1,TRBV30,AWKGGSTEAF
-,TRBJ2-5,TRBV6-1,ASSEGRQVGTQY
TRBD1,TRBJ1-2,TRBV29-1,SVGTGLYGYT
-,TRBJ2-5,TRBV5-8,ASSLAGGTETQY
TRBD1,TRBJ1-1,TRBV15,ATSRHATGEVEAF
-,TRBJ2-7,TRBV7-2,ASSLGGEPYEQY
-,TRBJ2-1,TRBV6-5,ASRDPGVGEQF